This T cell receptor (beta chain) was captured in a study of OX40 agonist ivuxolimab in advanced cancers. Study-wide results and limits: Doses of 0.1 to 3.0 mg/kg were accompanied by clonal expansion of CD4+ and CD8+ blood T cells by week 6. Among the lowest peripheral clonal expansion occurred in 0.1-3.0 mg/kg partial responders.

Patients with a history of autoimmune disease or on systemic immunosuppression were excluded. Clones were sequenced by immunoSEQ multiplex PCR, and TCRdb holds only the in-frame ones, with some missing. The data hold some 86,000 clones, with about 91% observed a single time. In regard to this clone: Its antigen is unidentified.

The CDR3 has 15 amino acids. Germline V gene data show CDR1 as MNHNS and CDR2 as SASEGT. Trimming took off 1 base at V and 3 bases at J, with 13 bases between the two ends. The chain links TRBV6-1 to TRBJ2-7; maybe TRBD1 (6 bases). Sequenced here: CD4+ or CD8+ T cells sorted from blood, sampled in a trial of the OX40 agonist ivuxolimab. This sequence originates from an adult with an advanced solid tumor such as melanoma, head and neck, liver or kidney cancer. The DNA for the CDR3 is TGTGCCAGCAGTGAAGGACAGGTCTTACTCTACGAGCAGTACTTC. Translation: CASSEGQVLLYEQYF.